This T cell receptor beta chain was recorded in a study of shared clonotypes between healthy human individuals. Looking at the study overall: Samples came from a couple of female and a few male donors aged 18 to 49.

Data came from immunoSEQ multiplex PCR; TCRdb stores just in-frame clones and leaves some out. This sample has approximately 710,000 clones, with 90% found just once. Germline V gene lookup returns CDR1 SGDLS and CDR2 YYNGEE. The CDR3 runs 15 residues. V lost 2 bases and J lost 6; bases outside the gene matches: 8. Note on this clone: What it recognizes is unknown.

Study observations and caveats: Represented genetic and exposure-history diversity was restricted by having few donors.

Sequencing was carried out using memory CD8+ T cells from PBMCs. Subset given: CD45RO+ cells pooled with CCR7-negative TemRA cells. The receptor was isolated from a man aged 18 to 35 in good health. Some clones in this sample may be carry-over from other donors' samples. The V and J genes are TRBV9 and TRBJ1-5, with 7 nucleotides matching TRBD1. Here the CDR3 reads CASSVTDRVGQPQHF. CDR3 nucleotides: TGTGCCAGCAGCGTGACCGACAGGGTTGGTCAGCCCCAGCATTTT.